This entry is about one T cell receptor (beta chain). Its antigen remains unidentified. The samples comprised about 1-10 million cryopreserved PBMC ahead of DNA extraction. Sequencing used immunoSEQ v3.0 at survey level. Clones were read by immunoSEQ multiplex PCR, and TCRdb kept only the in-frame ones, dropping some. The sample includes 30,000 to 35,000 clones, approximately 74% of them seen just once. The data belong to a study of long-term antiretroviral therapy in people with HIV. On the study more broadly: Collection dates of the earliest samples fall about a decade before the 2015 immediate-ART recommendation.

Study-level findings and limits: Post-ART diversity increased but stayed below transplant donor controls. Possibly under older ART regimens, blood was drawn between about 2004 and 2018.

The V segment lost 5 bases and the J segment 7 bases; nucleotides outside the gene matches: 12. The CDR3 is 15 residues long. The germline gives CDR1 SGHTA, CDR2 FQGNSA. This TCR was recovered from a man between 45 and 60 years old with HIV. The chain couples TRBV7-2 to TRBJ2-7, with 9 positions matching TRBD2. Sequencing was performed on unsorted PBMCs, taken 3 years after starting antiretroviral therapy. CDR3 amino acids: CASSRGQRGAGEQYF. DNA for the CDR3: TGTGCCAGCAGCAGAGGCCAGCGGGGGGCCGGGGAGCAGTACTTC.